Listed below are T cell receptor beta chains from one sample, sequenced in a study of T cell changes during pregnancy in multiple sclerosis. The repertoire was sequenced with immunoSEQ multiplex PCR; TCRdb's copy has only in-frame clones and lacks some. This repertoire shows around 44,000 clones, around 94% found once; its top ten account for approximately 1.3%. The specimen was peripheral blood. The source is a female donor with multiple sclerosis, enrolled in a pregnancy study. Each CDR3 is given with its conserved first and last residue. Each record gives: CDR3 protein, V gene, J gene.

CDR3aa: CASTRPSGLSQETQYF
v_gene: TRBV28
j_gene: TRBJ2-5

CDR3aa: CASSSQGARSYNEQFF
v_gene: TRBV6-6
j_gene: TRBJ2-1

CDR3aa: CASSFLGGRTDTQYF
v_gene: TRBV7-3
j_gene: TRBJ2-3

CDR3aa: CASSLEYGPNYGYTF
v_gene: TRBV7-2
j_gene: TRBJ1-2

CDR3aa: CASSLSGRAYEQYF
v_gene: TRBV6-6
j_gene: TRBJ2-7

CDR3aa: CAGTGTDTQYF
v_gene: TRBV30
j_gene: TRBJ2-3

CDR3aa: CASSLVLGEQYF
v_gene: TRBV13
j_gene: TRBJ2-7

CDR3aa: CASRMGTGLGTGELFF
v_gene: TRBV19
j_gene: TRBJ2-2

CDR3aa: CAISRTGDTEAFF
v_gene: TRBV10-3
j_gene: TRBJ1-1

CDR3aa: CASSFSGVHGELFF
v_gene: TRBV5-4
j_gene: TRBJ2-2

CDR3aa: CASGRGTPYEQYF
v_gene: TRBV27
j_gene: TRBJ2-7

CDR3aa: CASNQGGRETQYF
v_gene: TRBV10-2
j_gene: TRBJ2-5

CDR3aa: CASSPGANNEQFF
v_gene: TRBV7-3
j_gene: TRBJ2-1

CDR3aa: CASSDSDHLGETQYF
v_gene: TRBV6-4
j_gene: TRBJ2-5

CDR3aa: CASSPGNYGYTF
v_gene: TRBV4-1
j_gene: TRBJ1-2

CDR3aa: CASSWAREQPQHF
v_gene: TRBV2
j_gene: TRBJ1-5

CDR3aa: CAWRRAGTGANYGYTF
v_gene: TRBV30
j_gene: TRBJ1-2

CDR3aa: CASSFRLEALYEQYF
v_gene: TRBV27
j_gene: NA